This T cell receptor beta chain was observed in a study of human versus mouse CDR3 diversity and MHC coevolution. Study-level points and caveats: Clonal inequality was lowest in most of the three human donors.

Losses at the gene ends were 4 bases for V and 0 bases for J; bases not matched to a gene: 8. This CDR3 spans 17 amino acids. Germline V gives CDR1 MGHRA, CDR2 YSYEKL. Repertoires were generated with immunoSEQ multiplex PCR, while TCRdb's copy carries only in-frame clones and drops some. The sample lists 75,000 to 90,000 clones, around 95% occurring once. Details on this clone: Its antigen is currently unknown.

The sequencing input was naive CD4+ T cells from blood. Subset denoted: CD45RO-negative CD62L-positive naive CD4 T cells. The rearrangement uses TRBV4-1 and TRBJ2-5; 10 bases are a match to TRBD2. The sequence was obtained from a person aged 30 to 70 in good health. CDR3 protein: CASSRGASGGYQETQYF. Here the CDR3 DNA reads TGCGCCAGCAGCCGGGGGGCTAGCGGGGGCTACCAAGAGACCCAGTACTTC.